These T cell receptor beta chains were read from a single sample in a study of regulatory T cells in long-lasting Graves disease. TCRdb processed the multiplex PCR reads anew with MiXCR; each CDR3 protein has one entry. The data hold under 800,000 distinct CDR3 sequences, with 16% observed a single time. The same specimen was also included in a second study, on T cells in Graves' hyperthyroidism and ophthalmopathy.

The sample was peripheral blood mononuclear cells (PBMCs), taken at new diagnosis, from a patient treated with antithyroid drugs. The receptors derive from a woman aged 25 to 39 with Graves disease. Each CDR3 is given with its conserved first and last residue. D genes are given only for firm matches. A row's size may be missing; if present it is once, few, many or a size class.

V gene,clone size,D gene,J gene,CDR3 protein,CDR3 DNA
TRBV6-1,many,NA,TRBJ1-2,CASSPISGRAYGYTF,TGTGCCAGCAGCCCGATCTCCGGGCGTGCCTATGGCTACACCTTC
TRBV19,NA,NA,TRBJ1-1,CASSIGMGPFYSTEAFF,TGTGCCAGTAGTATAGGAATGGGACCCTTCTACTCCACTGAAGCTTTCTTT
TRBV6-2/TRBV6-3,NA,TRBD1,TRBJ2-7,CASSYRPGQGSYEQYF,TGTGCCAGCAGTTATAGGCCCGGACAGGGCTCCTACGAGCAGTACTTC
TRBV6-1,NA,NA,TRBJ1-6,CASRQPADNSPLHF,TGTGCCAGCCGCCAACCAGCGGACAATTCACCCCTCCACTTT
TRBV10-3,many,NA,TRBJ1-1,CAITGDGELEAFF,TGTGCCATCACTGGGGACGGTGAACTTGAAGCTTTCTTT
TRBV5-1,NA,TRBD1,TRBJ1-4,CASSLEGTGGEKLFF,TGCGCCAGCAGCTTGGAAGGGACAGGGGGTGAAAAACTGTTTTTT
TRBV7-3,many,NA,TRBJ1-1,CASSLYQGSTEAFF,TGTGCCAGCAGCTTATACCAGGGATCCACTGAAGCTTTCTTT
TRBV28,few,NA,TRBJ1-5,CASRFGESGQPQHF,TGTGCCAGCAGGTTTGGGGAGTCGGGGCAGCCCCAGCATTTT
TRBV6-5,many,NA,TRBJ2-3,CASSYGPSGISDTQYF,TGTGCCAGCAGTTACGGACCGTCCGGGATAAGTGATACGCAGTATTTT
TRBV9,NA,TRBD2,TRBJ2-3,CASSPGVAGFRGDTRYF,TGTGCCAGCAGCCCCGGGGTAGCGGGGTTCCGAGGGGATACGCGGTATTTT
TRBV5-5,many,NA,TRBJ1-1,CASSPHGDTEAFF,TGTGCCAGCAGCCCGCATGGGGATACTGAAGCTTTCTTT
TRBV6-1,NA,TRBD1,TRBJ2-7,CASRPETGGVHEQYF,TGTGCCAGCAGGCCTGAAACAGGGGGCGTGCACGAGCAGTACTTC
TRBV12-3/TRBV12-4,many,NA,TRBJ1-4,CASSRGLVEKLFF,TGTGCCAGCAGCCGAGGTCTAGTGGAAAAACTGTTTTTT
TRBV12-3/TRBV12-4,many,NA,TRBJ2-7,CASSLMDLGGYEQYF,TGTGCCAGCAGTTTAATGGATCTGGGAGGCTACGAGCAGTACTTC
TRBV12-3/TRBV12-4,many,TRBD1,TRBJ2-5,CASSSSDRGETQYF,TGTGCCAGCAGTTCCTCGGACAGGGGAGAGACCCAGTACTTC
TRBV30,few,TRBD2,TRBJ2-1,CAWSEGLAGGIDNEQFF,TGTGCCTGGAGTGAAGGGCTAGCGGGAGGGATAGACAATGAGCAGTTCTTC
TRBV5-1,many,TRBD1,TRBJ2-3,CASSSGTVASTDTQYF,TGCGCCAGCAGCTCTGGGACAGTCGCTAGCACAGATACGCAGTATTTT
TRBV28,NA,TRBD1,TRBJ2-7,CAWSTGGQAYEQYF,TGTGCCTGGAGTACCGGGGGACAGGCCTACGAGCAGTACTTC
TRBV28,few,TRBD1,TRBJ2-7,CASSPLPGQGSFDEQYF,TGTGCCAGCAGTCCACTACCGGGACAGGGAAGTTTCGACGAGCAGTACTTC
TRBV27,many,TRBD2,TRBJ2-7,CASSFLRESSYEQYF,TGTGCCAGCAGTTTTTTGCGGGAGAGCAGCTACGAGCAGTACTTC
TRBV9,NA,NA,TRBJ2-3,CASSPSTSTDTQYF,TGTGCCAGCAGCCCTTCAACTAGCACAGATACGCAGTATTTT
TRBV7-2,many,NA,TRBJ2-1,CASSPTGRGRNEQFF,TGTGCCAGCAGCCCAACCGGGCGGGGTAGGAATGAGCAGTTCTTC
TRBV6-5,many,NA,TRBJ2-7,CASSYQQGPYEQYF,TGTGCCAGCAGTTACCAGCAGGGCCCCTACGAGCAGTACTTC
TRBV19,few,TRBD1,TRBJ1-2,CASSKIQGANYGYTF,TGTGCCAGTAGTAAAATACAGGGGGCGAACTATGGCTACACCTTC
TRBV7-9,many,NA,TRBJ2-5,CASSSGLLTQETQYF,TGTGCCAGCAGCTCCGGACTGCTTACCCAAGAGACCCAGTACTTC
TRBV5-6,many,TRBD2,TRBJ2-7,CASSLSGNFLYEQYF,TGTGCCAGCAGCTTGAGCGGGAATTTCCTCTACGAGCAGTACTTC
TRBV2,many,NA,TRBJ1-2,CASRIEGGGGFGYTF,TGTGCCAGCAGGATCGAAGGTGGGGGTGGCTTTGGCTACACCTTC
TRBV28,many,TRBD1,TRBJ1-1,CASRGDRPNTEAFF,TGTGCCAGCAGGGGGGACAGGCCGAACACTGAAGCTTTCTTT
TRBV28,many,NA,TRBJ1-5,CASIVRGARAQHF,TGTGCCAGCATAGTGCGGGGAGCTAGGGCCCAGCATTTT
TRBV9,many,TRBD2,TRBJ2-7,CASSVGLAGYEQYF,TGTGCCAGCAGTGTAGGACTAGCGGGCTACGAGCAGTACTTC
TRBV30,few,NA,TRBJ1-2,CAWTWGEGGYTF,TGTGCCTGGACCTGGGGGGAGGGTGGCTACACCTTC
TRBV29-1,many,NA,TRBJ1-1,CSVRRGASEAFF,TGCAGCGTTCGCCGGGGGGCGAGTGAAGCTTTCTTT
TRBV28,NA,TRBD1,TRBJ2-4,CASSWTGVAKNIQYF,TGTGCCAGCAGTTGGACAGGGGTAGCCAAAAACATTCAGTACTTC
TRBV12-3/TRBV12-4,many,NA,TRBJ2-3,CASTLGLQGDTQYF,TGTGCCAGCACGTTGGGGCTACAGGGAGATACGCAGTATTTT
TRBV5-6,NA,NA,TRBJ2-7,CASSLAPQGAEQYF,TGTGCCAGCAGCTTGGCCCCGCAGGGAGCCGAGCAGTACTTC
TRBV28,many,NA,TRBJ2-7,CASALPQGGEQYF,TGTGCCAGCGCCCTCCCGCAGGGCGGGGAGCAGTACTTC
TRBV12-3/TRBV12-4,NA,NA,TRBJ2-5,CASSFIAITHKNVETQYF,TGTGCCAGCAGTTTCATTGCGATAACCCATAAGAATGTTGAGACCCAGTACTTC
TRBV12-3/TRBV12-4,many,NA,TRBJ1-2,CASSFLSGDGYTF,TGTGCCAGCAGTTTTTTGTCAGGGGACGGCTACACCTTC